Following are 8 T cell receptor beta chains from one sample sequenced in a study of blood T cell repertoires in COVID-19. Data came from immunoSEQ multiplex PCR; TCRdb stores just in-frame clones and leaves some out. Seen here are fewer than 250,000 clones, around four fifths observed once, and the top ten hold about 10%. Sequenced: peripheral blood. The receptors derive from a woman older than 75 with COVID-19, enrolled during active disease.

This clone was detected once. One junction end disagrees with the germline gene, perhaps due to a read error. This chain links TRBV30 with TRBJ1-1, with 12 bases lining up with TRBD1. Germline assignment: CDR1 GTSNPN and CDR2 SVGIG (reference sequence). This CDR3 spans 13 amino acids. The CDR3 DNA reads as TGTGCCTGGAGTCCACCGGGACAGGGGGCGGGGGGCTTT. The encoded protein is CAWSPPGQGAGGF.

The CDR3 is CASSSDRDLNEKLFF. The CDR3 DNA reads TGTGCCAGCAGTAGCGACAGGGACCTTAATGAAAAACTGTTTTTT. The V gene is TRBV25-1, the J gene TRBJ1-4; TRBD1 matches at 7 bases. The CDR3 runs 15 residues. After removal of 5 bases from V and 4 bases from J, the junction contained 7 bases not matched to a gene. The V gene's germline CDR1 is MGHDK and CDR2 SYGVNS.

V is TRBV12-3 or TRBV12-4 and J is TRBJ2-7; D call uncertain. The CDR3 totals 13 residues. Trimming removed 1 base at V and 5 bases at J, with 9 bases between. Here the CDR3 reads CASSLGQAHEQYV. CDR3 in DNA: TGTGCCAGCAGTTTAGGTCAGGCCCACGAGCAGTACGTC.

This chain uses TRBV21-1 with TRBJ1-1; the D call of TRBD1 is as the table states it, not checked on the DNA. TRBV21-1 is flagged as a pseudogene. The CDR3 totals 16 residues. Written as DNA, the CDR3 is TGTGCCAGCAGCAAATGGTTGGGGCAAGGGAACACTGAAGCTTTCTTT. Protein: CASSKWLGQGNTEAFF.

CDR3: CASSTGAYSNQPQHF. The CDR3 nucleotides are TGTGCCAGCAGCACAGGGGCCTATAGCAATCAGCCCCAGCATTTT. This sequence joins TRBV6-5 and TRBJ1-5, with TRBD1 matching 7 bases. This CDR3 is 15 amino acids long. V lost 6 bases and J lost 0; bases outside the gene matches: 5. Per the germline V gene, CDR1 is MNHEY and CDR2 is SVGAGI.

The genes are TRBV3-1 (or the pseudogene TRBV3-2) and TRBJ1-6, with D unresolved. Germline V gives CDR1 LGHDT, CDR2 YNNKEL (reference sequence). V lost 1 base and J lost 10, with 11 bases in between. This CDR3 is built from 14 residues. The CDR3 is CASSQVAGHSPLHF. In DNA form, the CDR3 reads TGTGCCAGCAGCCAAGTCGCGGGCCACTCACCCCTCCACTTT.

The chain couples TRBV10-2 to TRBJ1-3, with D possibly matching TRBD1 (5 bases). V was pared by 2 bases and J by 0 bases, with 5 bases between. Germline V gene sequence: CDR1 WSHSY, CDR2 SAAADI. CDR3 length equals 14 residues. The CDR3 protein is CASSEQGSGNTIYF. The CDR3, as DNA: TGCGCCAGCAGTGAGCAGGGCTCTGGAAACACCATATATTTT.

This clone was counted only a few times. This chain uses TRBV30 with TRBJ1-6, with D possibly matching TRBD1 (5 bases). Trimming pared 3 bases from V and 6 bases from J, leaving 12 bases between. Looked up from germline, CDR1 is GTSNPN and CDR2 is SVGIG (reference sequence). This CDR3 is 14 amino acids long. The CDR3 is CAWRMTDFNSPLHF. In DNA, the CDR3 is TGTGCCTGGAGGATGACAGATTTTAATTCACCCCTCCACTTT.